The following is a T cell receptor (beta chain) sequence with its context. During the 2 weeks before they entered the study, exposed participants had met someone with a PCR-confirmed or clinician-diagnosed COVID-19 case. This specimen belongs to a study of blood T cell repertoires in COVID-19. V was trimmed by 5 bases and J by 2 bases, leaving 6 bases between them. Germline assignment: CDR1 MNHEY and CDR2 SMNVEV (reference sequence). The CDR3 length is 12 residues. Clones were read by immunoSEQ multiplex PCR, and TCRdb kept only the in-frame ones, dropping some. The top ten clones hold about 0.86% of a sample with over 350,000 clones, roughly nine tenths of them seen once.

This chain links TRBV27 with TRBJ1-2, with D tentatively TRBD1 (6 bases). The TCR originated in a woman between 35 and 50 years old who had been exposed to COVID-19. Sample: PBMCs or T cells enriched from blood (not recorded which). The CDR3 region is CASSDRNYGYTF. CDR3 sequence (DNA): TGTGCCAGCAGTGACAGGAACTATGGCTACACCTTC.